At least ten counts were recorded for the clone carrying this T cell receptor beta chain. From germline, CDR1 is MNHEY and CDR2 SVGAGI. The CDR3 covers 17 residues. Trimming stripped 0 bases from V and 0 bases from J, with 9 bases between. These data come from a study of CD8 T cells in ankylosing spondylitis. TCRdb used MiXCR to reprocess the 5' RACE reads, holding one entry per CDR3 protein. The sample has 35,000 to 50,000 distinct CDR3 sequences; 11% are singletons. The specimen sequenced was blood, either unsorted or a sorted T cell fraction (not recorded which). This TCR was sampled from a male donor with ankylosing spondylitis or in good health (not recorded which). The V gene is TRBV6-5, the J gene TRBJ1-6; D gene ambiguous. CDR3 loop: CASSYSYVSSYNSPLHF. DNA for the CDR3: TGTGCCAGCAGTTACTCCTACGTGAGCTCCTATAATTCACCCCTCCACTTT.